These T cell receptor beta chains were read from a single sample in a study of cytomegalovirus exposure and HLA in healthy donors. Clones were sequenced by immunoSEQ multiplex PCR, and TCRdb holds only the in-frame ones, with some missing. The sample comprises about 200,000 clones, 82% of which are singletons, and roughly 0.095% rests with the top ten. Sequencing input: PBMCs. All receptors derive from a boy aged 2 to 9 in good health and CMV-seronegative. Both conserved end residues are part of each CDR3. Each record gives: J gene, D gene, V gene, clone size, CDR3 DNA, CDR3 protein. The D gene is left open where the match is weak. Clone size is shown for a subset of rows, as once, few, many or a class of expanded clone.

TRBJ2-3 TRBD2 TRBV5-8 - TGTGCCAGCAGCTTGGTCGGGGGGGGGACAGATACGCAGTATTTT CASSLVGGGTDTQYF
TRBJ1-3 TRBD1 TRBV6-6 - TGTGCCAGCAGTGGCGGACAGGCCCTCTCTGGAAACACCATATATTTT CASSGGQALSGNTIYF
TRBJ2-3 TRBD2 TRBV7-9 - TGTGCCAGCAGCTTAGCCGCTAGCGGGTATGGAGATACGCAGTATTTT CASSLAASGYGDTQYF
TRBJ2-1 TRBD2 TRBV6-5 - TGTGCCAGCAGTATAGCGGGAGGGTGGAATGAGCAGTTCTTC CASSIAGGWNEQFF
TRBJ2-7 TRBD2 TRBV18 - TGTGCCAGCTCACCACCCAGCGGGGGTGAATACTACGAGCAGTACTTC CASSPPSGGEYYEQYF
TRBJ2-3 TRBD2 TRBV9 few TGTGCCAGCAGCGTAGAAGGCGGGGGGGCCACAGATACGCAGTATTTT CASSVEGGGATDTQYF
TRBJ2-2 - TRBV11-3 - TGTGCCAGCAGATGGGGCACAGGAAACACCGGGGAGCTGTTTTTT CASRWGTGNTGELFF
TRBJ2-1 TRBD2 TRBV4-2 - TGTGCCAGCAGCCAAGCACAGCGGGGGGCTTCTAATGAGCAGTTCTTC CASSQAQRGASNEQFF
TRBJ2-5 - TRBV9 - TGTGCCAGCAGCCTCGGGGTCCAAGAGACCCAGTACTTC CASSLGVQETQYF
TRBJ1-1 - TRBV27 - TGTGCCAGCAGTTGGGGCGACAGGCTGAACACTGAAGCTTTCTTT CASSWGDRLNTEAFF
TRBJ2-3 - TRBV9 - TGTGCCAGCAGCTTCACCGGGTCCACAGATACGCAGTATTTT CASSFTGSTDTQYF
TRBJ1-1 - TRBV23-1 - TGCGCCAGCAGTCAATCCCGGGACTCGAACACTGAAGCTTTCTTT CASSQSRDSNTEAFF
TRBJ1-4 TRBD1 TRBV5-8 - TGTGCCAGCAGCTTGGGGACAGGTCCCACTAATGAAAAACTGTTTTTT CASSLGTGPTNEKLFF
TRBJ2-3 - TRBV7-2 - TGTGCCAGCAGCCCAAAGCGGGCTAGCACAGATACGCAGTATTTT CASSPKRASTDTQYF
TRBJ2-7 TRBD1 TRBV5-1 once TGCGCCAGCAGCTTGGCCGACAGGGTCAACGGCGAGCAGTACTTC CASSLADRVNGEQYF
TRBJ1-1 TRBD1 TRBV15 - TGTGCCACCAGCAGACCCGACAGGGGGAACACTGAAGCTTTCTTT CATSRPDRGNTEAFF
TRBJ1-1 TRBD1 TRBV6-5 - TGTGCCAGCAGTACAGGGGGCGCTGGGAACACTGAAGCTTTCTTT CASSTGGAGNTEAFF
TRBJ2-3 TRBD2 TRBV6-5 - TGTGCCAGCAGCCACCTAGCGGGGGTAACAGATACGCAGTATTTT CASSHLAGVTDTQYF
TRBJ2-1 - TRBV7-2 - TGTGCCAGCAGATCGACCCTTGGGGGGAATGAGCAGTTCTTC CASRSTLGGNEQFF
TRBJ1-1 TRBD1 TRBV6-1 - TGTGCCAGTCACAGGGGGCACGACACTGAAGCTTTCTTT CASHRGHDTEAFF
TRBJ2-1 TRBD2 TRBV13 - TGTGCCAGCAGCTTAGGGGCAAGGCGGGGGGAGCAGTTCTTC CASSLGARRGEQFF
TRBJ2-7 TRBD1 TRBV25-1 - TGTGCCAGCAAAGGCCGGGACAGGGTCTACGAGCAGTACTTC CASKGRDRVYEQYF
TRBJ2-1 - TRBV21-1 - TGTGCCAGCAGCCACGGGGGGTTGGGCAATGAGCAGTTCTTC CASSHGGLGNEQFF
TRBJ2-3 - TRBV5-8 - TGTGCCAGCAGCTTGGTGGCAGGGCCTATTTATACGCAGTATTTT CASSLVAGPIYTQYF
TRBJ2-7 - TRBV7-2 once TGTGCCAGCAGCTCTCGACAGACAGCCTACGAGCAGTACTTC CASSSRQTAYEQYF
TRBJ1-2 - TRBV6-1 - TGTGCCAGCAGGCCAGGGACTGCCTATGGCTACACCTTC CASRPGTAYGYTF
TRBJ2-7 TRBD2 TRBV7-2 - TGTGCCAGCAGCTTAGCCCCTAGTAGCGGGGGGTCATCCTACGAGCAGTACTTC CASSLAPSSGGSSYEQYF
TRBJ2-7 - TRBV6-5 - TGTGCCAGCAGTTCTAGCGCCTACGAGCAGTACTTC CASSSSAYEQYF
TRBJ2-2 TRBD1 TRBV19 - TGTGCCAGTAAGCGACAGGGAACAGGCACCGGGGAGCTGTTTTTT CASKRQGTGTGELFF
TRBJ2-2 TRBD1 TRBV29-1 - TGCAGCGTTGTAGGACAGGGGGCGATGGGGGAGCTGTTTTTT CSVVGQGAMGELFF
TRBJ2-7 - TRBV29-1 - TGCAGCGACGGACAGAGCTCCTACGAGCAGTACTTC CSDGQSSYEQYF
TRBJ2-7 TRBD1 TRBV13 - TGTGCCAGCAGCGTGACCCGGGACAGGGGTTCCTACGAGCAGTACTTC CASSVTRDRGSYEQYF
TRBJ2-2 TRBD2 TRBV4-2 - TGTGCCAGCAGCCAAGGAACAGCGGGGGGGCCCGGGGAGCTGTTTTTT CASSQGTAGGPGELFF
TRBJ2-4 TRBD2 TRBV7-2 - TGTGCCAGCAGCTTAAATGGGGGGGTGGCCAAAAACATTCAGTACTTC CASSLNGGVAKNIQYF
TRBJ2-1 - TRBV7-9 - TGTGCCAGCAGCTTCCTCAAGTGGGCGACGGATTCCTACAATGAGCAGTTCTTC CASSFLKWATDSYNEQFF
TRBJ2-5 - TRBV9 - TGTGCCAGCAGCGTAGCGGGTGGTTTGGAGCAGTACTTC CASSVAGGLEQYF
TRBJ1-1 TRBD1 TRBV7-9 few TGTGCCAGCAGCTTAGGACTCAGGGGGACCGCTGAAGCTTTCTTT CASSLGLRGTAEAFF
TRBJ1-1 - TRBV6-6 - TGTGCCAGCAGTTATTCCGGGGTCGAAGCTTTCTTT CASSYSGVEAFF
TRBJ1-6 - TRBV6-5 - TGTGCCAGCCATAGACAGCTTAATTCACCCCTCCACTTT CASHRQLNSPLHF
TRBJ2-1 TRBD1 TRBV29-1 - TGCAGCGTTGGGACGAGGGGGCGCAGGGAAAACAATGAGCAGTTCTTC CSVGTRGRRENNEQFF
TRBJ1-6 - TRBV16 - TGTGCCAGCAGCCAAACAGGGAGCAACTCACCCCTCCACTTT CASSQTGSNSPLHF